Presented here are 29 T cell receptor beta chains from one specimen sequenced in a study of T cells in localized non-small cell lung cancer. Using immunoSEQ multiplex PCR, the repertoire was profiled, and TCRdb retains in-frame clones only, with some absent. The table includes 35,000 to 40,000 clones, about 90% detected once. The sample in question was peripheral blood, obtained before any cancer treatment. The receptors derive from a woman aged 40-75 years with stage I lung adenocarcinoma.

This chain connects TRBV10-3 to TRBJ1-2; no clear D. Germline CDR1 ENHRY, CDR2 SYGVKD. V was cut by 2 bases and J by 6 bases, with 4 bases left in between. The CDR3 has 11 amino acids. The CDR3 DNA sequence: TGTGCCATCAGTGAGGGGAATGGCTACACCTTC. Translating it yields CAISEGNGYTF.

This rearrangement joins TRBV9 to TRBJ1-1; D possibly corresponds to TRBD1 (5 bases). CDR3 length equals 16 residues. Germline-derived CDR1 and CDR2 are SGDLS and YYNGEE. Trimming took 0 bases from V and 2 from J, leaving 14 bases between them. CDR3 sequence: CASSVGGWGGNTEAFF. The CDR3 coding sequence is TGTGCCAGCAGCGTAGGCGGGTGGGGGGGTAACACTGAAGCTTTCTTT.

This sequence joins TRBV5-1 and TRBJ2-7; 9 bases map to TRBD2. Germline V gene sequence: CDR1 SGHRS, CDR2 YFSETQ. There are 17 residues in the CDR3. Trimming cost V 0 bases and J 3 bases; bases outside gene matches: 10. CDR3 sequence reads: CASSLGPSGTSSYEQYF. The CDR3 DNA reads TGCGCCAGCAGCTTGGGCCCCTCTGGGACTAGCAGCTACGAGCAGTACTTC.

This clone appeared once. J is TRBJ2-1 and V is TRBV28; no firm D call. The V gene's germline CDR1 is MDHEN and CDR2 SYDVKM. With 3 bases removed from V and 10 bases from J, the gap between germline ends came to 13 bases. This CDR3 is built from 13 residues. CDR3 DNA: TGTGCCAGCAGTTTTCACACCATTTCAGAGCAGTTCTTC. Encoded protein: CASSFHTISEQFF.

J is TRBJ2-7 and V is TRBV7-9; a weak D match, TRBD1 (5 bases). Germline CDR1 is SEHNR and CDR2 is FQNEAQ (reference sequence). The V end lost 0 bases, the J end lost 2 bases, and 11 bases lay between the germline ends. The CDR3 runs 15 residues. CDR3 protein: CASSLAGLPPYEQYF. The DNA for the CDR3 is TGTGCCAGCAGCTTAGCGGGGCTCCCCCCCTACGAGCAGTACTTC.

The chain employs TRBV1 and TRBJ2-7; TRBD1, the table's D call, lacks a check against the DNA. TRBV1 is assigned pseudogene status. The CDR3 sequence is 16 residues long. The CDR3 protein is CTSSQVGTGVLNEQYF. For the CDR3, the DNA is TGCACCAGCAGCCAAGTCGGGACAGGGGTCCTCAACGAGCAGTACTTC.

The chain joins TRBV4-1 to TRBJ2-1, with D unresolved. The germline V gene has CDR1 MGHRA and CDR2 YSYEKL. V lost 3 bases and J lost 7, with 16 bases in between. CDR3 length equals 15 residues. CDR3 sequence (DNA): TGCGCCAGCAGCCAGAGAGGTCTGGAGCTTAATGAGCAGTTCTTC. It codes for CASSQRGLELNEQFF.

This rearrangement joins TRBV6-1 to TRBJ2-7; D gene uncertain. This CDR3 has 13 residues. CDR1 is MNHNS and CDR2 is SASEGT in the germline V gene. V lost 2 bases and J 1 base, leaving 6 bases between the germline ends. CDR3 in amino acids: CASSEQESYEQYF. The DNA of the CDR3 is TGTGCCAGCAGTGAACAGGAGTCCTACGAGCAGTACTTC.

CDR3: CASSYEGPNTEAFF. Here the CDR3 DNA reads TGTGCCAGCAGTTACGAGGGGCCGAACACTGAAGCTTTCTTT. The J gene is TRBJ1-1, the V gene TRBV6-6, with a weak D call TRBD1 (5 bases). The CDR3 consists of 14 residues. The V gene lost 2 bases and the J gene lost 1 base, with 8 bases spanning the gap. Per the germline V gene, CDR1 is MNHNY and CDR2 is SVGAGI (reference sequence).

This sequence joins TRBV5-1 and TRBJ2-2; possible D gene TRBD1, 5 bases. CDR3 length equals 16 residues. Germline assignment: CDR1 SGHRS and CDR2 YFSETQ. The V gene lost 1 base and the J gene lost 5 bases, with 15 bases spanning the gap. The CDR3 loop reads CASSLRGDTRTGELFF. The DNA for the CDR3 is TGCGCCAGCAGCTTGAGGGGTGACACCAGAACCGGGGAGCTGTTTTTT. The full variable domain, its missing parts supplied by reference TRBV5-1 and TRBJ2-2, is KAGVTQTPRYLIKTRGQQVTLSCSPISGHRSVSWYQQTPGQGLQFLFEYFSETQRNKGNFPGRFSGRQFSNSRSEMNVSTLELGDSALYLCASSLRGDTRTGELFFGEGSRLTVL.

The chain is built from TRBV18 and TRBJ2-1; D is ambiguous. This CDR3 region has 12 residues. The germline V gene has CDR1 KGHSH and CDR2 LQKENI. V lost 3 bases and J lost 7, with 7 bases in between. CDR3 nucleotide sequence: TGTGCCAGCTCACCTCTCCGAAATGAGCAGTTCTTC. Translation: CASSPLRNEQFF.

This chain joins TRBV2 and TRBJ1-2, with D uncertain. There are 13 residues in the CDR3. Trimming took off 2 bases at V and 8 bases at J, with 12 bases between the two ends. Germline V gene sequence: CDR1 SNHLY, CDR2 FYNNEI. The CDR3 protein is CASSETGIGGYTF. CDR3 coding DNA: TGTGCCAGCAGTGAAACGGGAATTGGGGGCTACACCTTC.

V is TRBV5-1 and J is TRBJ2-1; 8 bases are shared with TRBD1. CDR1 and CDR2 (germline): SGHRS, YFSETQ. V dropped 0 bases and J dropped 1; count of bases not matched to a gene: 0. The CDR3 is 15 amino acids. As DNA, the CDR3 is TGCGCCAGCAGCTTGGGACAGGGGTCCTACAATGAGCAGTTCTTC. Protein: CASSLGQGSYNEQFF. The full variable domain, in which reference TRBV5-1 and TRBJ2-1 provide the parts outside the CDR3, is KAGVTQTPRYLIKTRGQQVTLSCSPISGHRSVSWYQQTPGQGLQFLFEYFSETQRNKGNFPGRFSGRQFSNSRSEMNVSTLELGDSALYLCASSLGQGSYNEQFFGPGTRLTVL.

The J gene is TRBJ2-7, the V gene TRBV7-6; maybe TRBD1 (6 bases). Germline V gene data show CDR1 as SGHVS and CDR2 as FNYEAQ. V was clipped by 0 bases and J by 6 bases, with 21 bases between them. The CDR3 consists of 17 residues. The CDR3 loop is CASSLALGQGKTGEQYF. DNA for the CDR3: TGTGCCAGCAGCTTAGCGCTGGGGCAGGGGAAGACGGGCGAGCAGTACTTC.

The chain recombines TRBV11-2 with TRBJ2-7; no clear D. Germline loops: CDR1 SGHAT, CDR2 FQNNGV. This CDR3 contains 13 residues. Trimming removed 1 base at V and 3 bases at J, with 7 bases between. The CDR3 loop reads CASSLGGDYEQYF. CDR3 in DNA: TGTGCCAGCAGCTTAGGCGGAGACTACGAGCAGTACTTC.

The chain recombines TRBV5-4 with TRBJ2-1; 7 bases align to TRBD1. Germline trimming cut 4 bases from V and 0 bases from J; bases unmatched to any gene: 4. CDR1 SGHNT and CDR2 YYREEE come from the germline V gene (reference sequence). The CDR3 is 15 amino acids. CDR3 amino acids: CASSMTGSSYNEQFF. The DNA for the CDR3 is TGTGCCAGCAGCATGACAGGGAGCTCCTACAATGAGCAGTTCTTC.

The chain is built from TRBV4-1 and TRBJ1-5; D ambiguous. The CDR3 runs to 16 residues. CDR1 is MGHRA and CDR2 is YSYEKL in the germline V gene. V lost 2 bases and J 0 bases, leaving 11 bases between the germline ends. The CDR3 nucleotides are TGCGCCAGCAGCCAACGGCAGGTCCTTAGCAATCAGCCCCAGCATTTT. Translation gives CASSQRQVLSNQPQHF.

This clone was seen a handful of times. The gene calls are TRBV28 and TRBJ2-7; 8 nucleotides agree with TRBD2. The CDR3 has 14 residues. Germline assignment: CDR1 MDHEN and CDR2 SYDVKM. V lost 4 bases to trimming and J lost 3 bases; unmatched junction nucleotides: 5. DNA for the CDR3: TGTGCCAGCAGTTCCAGCGGGAGACACTACGAGCAGTACTTC. It encodes CASSSSGRHYEQYF. Full variable domain (rest looked up from reference TRBV28 and TRBJ2-7): DVKVTQSSRYLVKRTGEKVFLECVQDMDHENMFWYRQDPGLGLRLIYFSYDVKMKEKGDIPEGYSVSREKKERFSLILESASTNQTSMYLCASSSSGRHYEQYFGPGTRLTVT.

This rearrangement joins TRBV7-9 to TRBJ1-1; D call uncertain. Deletions cut 10 bases from V and 2 bases from J, with 14 bases between. Germline lookup yields CDR1 SEHNR and CDR2 FQNEAQ (reference sequence). The CDR3 length is 13 residues. CDR3 DNA: TGTGCCACCACCGGACGGTACAACACTGAAGCTTTCTTT. It specifies CATTGRYNTEAFF. The whole variable domain, remainder taken from reference TRBV7-9 and TRBJ1-1, is DTGVSQNPRHKITKRGQNVTFRCDPISEHNRLYWYRQTLGQGPEFLTYFQNEAQLEKSRLLSDRFSAERPKGSFSTLEIQRTEQGDSAMYLCATTGRYNTEAFFGQGTRLTVV.

The chain employs TRBV9 and TRBJ2-7; D perhaps matches TRBD1 (5 bases). Germline CDR1 is SGDLS and CDR2 is YYNGEE. The V gene lost 4 bases and the J gene lost 3 bases, with 23 bases spanning the gap. The CDR3 loop spans 17 amino acids. CDR3 residues: CASSPGPQGLTGYEQYF. Written as DNA, the CDR3 is TGTGCCAGCAGCCCGGGCCCTCAGGGTCTAACGGGCTACGAGCAGTACTTC.

This clone was observed a single time. V usage is TRBV5-1 and J usage is TRBJ2-7; TRBD1 might be the D (6 bases). Trimming removed 6 bases at V and 6 bases at J, with 19 bases between. This CDR3 region has 14 residues. Germline V gene data show CDR1 as SGHRS and CDR2 as YFSETQ. CDR3 loop: CASTPTDEGGEQYF. DNA for the CDR3: TGCGCCAGCACGCCGACGGACGAAGGGGGCGAGCAGTACTTC.

The chain carries TRBV29-1 and TRBJ2-2; the match to TRBD2 covers 11 bases. This CDR3 is built from 18 residues. Germline CDR1 is SQVTM and CDR2 is ANQGSEA. V was clipped by 4 bases and J by 0 bases; unmatched bases: 10. CDR3 loop: CSVGGLAALGTNTGELFF. In DNA form, the CDR3 reads TGCAGCGTTGGGGGACTAGCGGCCCTCGGGACGAACACCGGGGAGCTGTTTTTT.

The chain joins TRBV2 to TRBJ1-4; D gene unclear. The germline V and J ends were trimmed by 6 bases and 8 bases, with 19 bases remaining between them. This CDR3 is 15 amino acids long. In germline, CDR1 is SNHLY, CDR2 FYNNEI. The CDR3 DNA reads as TGTGCCAGCAGCGCTCAGTATGGTGTCCGGGAAAAACTGTTTTTT. This codes for CASSAQYGVREKLFF.

This clone showed up just once. The chain is built from TRBV7-8 and TRBJ2-7, with 10 bases lining up with TRBD1. The CDR3 extends over 14 amino acids. Germline CDR1 reads SGHVS; CDR2 reads FQNEAQ. The V and J ends lost 5 bases and 6 bases, in that order; junction bases with no gene match: 7. DNA of the CDR3: TGTGCCAGCAGCCCCGGGGACAGGGGAGGCGAGCAGTACTTC. Residues: CASSPGDRGGEQYF. Full variable domain (outside the CDR3, taken from reference TRBV7-8 and TRBJ2-7): GAGVSQSPRYKVAKRGQDVALRCDPISGHVSLFWYQQALGQGPEFLTYFQNEAQLDKSGLPSDRFFAERPEGSVSTLKIQRTQQEDSAVYLCASSPGDRGGEQYFGPGTRLTVT.

V is TRBV5-1 and J is TRBJ2-3; no clear D. The germline V gene has CDR1 SGHRS and CDR2 YFSETQ. The V gene lost 0 bases and the J gene lost 8 bases, with 10 bases spanning the gap. The CDR3 totals 13 residues. The CDR3, as DNA: TGCGCCAGCAGCTTGGAGGTAGAGGTTACGCAGTATTTT. It is translated as CASSLEVEVTQYF.

The chain is built from TRBV2 and TRBJ2-5, with 9 bases fitting TRBD1. Looked up from germline, CDR1 is SNHLY and CDR2 is FYNNEI. The CDR3 consists of 14 residues. V lost 4 bases to trimming and J lost 4 bases; unmatched junction nucleotides: 4. The CDR3 nucleotides read TGTGCCAGCAGTGTGGGACAGGGAGGAGAGACCCAGTACTTC. This translates into CASSVGQGGETQYF.

The rearrangement uses TRBV6-1 and TRBJ1-1, with D possibly being TRBD1 (5 bases). Deletions cut 4 bases from V and 0 bases from J, with 12 bases between. The CDR3 has 15 amino acids. Per the germline V gene, CDR1 is MNHNS and CDR2 is SASEGT. The CDR3 protein is CASSAGYGMNTEAFF. For the CDR3, the DNA is TGTGCCAGCAGTGCAGGGTATGGGATGAACACTGAAGCTTTCTTT.

The chain couples TRBV5-1 to TRBJ2-7; TRBD2 is a possible D gene (5 bases). In germline, CDR1 is SGHRS, CDR2 YFSETQ. CDR3 size: 14 residues. V was clipped by 0 bases and J by 0 bases, with 7 bases between them. The CDR3 sequence is CASSLGGASYEQYF. For the CDR3, the DNA is TGCGCCAGCAGCTTGGGGGGAGCCTCCTACGAGCAGTACTTC.

V usage is TRBV7-9 and J usage is TRBJ2-7; no firm D call. V was shortened by 11 bases and J by 0 bases, with 14 bases between the two germline ends. The CDR3 has 13 amino acids. Per the germline V gene, CDR1 is SEHNR and CDR2 is FQNEAQ (reference sequence). Written as DNA, the CDR3 is TGTGCCGAAGGGCCGGATTCCTCCTACGAGCAGTACTTC. Protein: CAEGPDSSYEQYF. Looking up the rest from reference TRBV7-9 and TRBJ2-7 gives the full variable domain: DTGVSQNPRHKITKRGQNVTFRCDPISEHNRLYWYRQTLGQGPEFLTYFQNEAQLEKSRLLSDRFSAERPKGSFSTLEIQRTEQGDSAMYLCAEGPDSSYEQYFGPGTRLTVT.